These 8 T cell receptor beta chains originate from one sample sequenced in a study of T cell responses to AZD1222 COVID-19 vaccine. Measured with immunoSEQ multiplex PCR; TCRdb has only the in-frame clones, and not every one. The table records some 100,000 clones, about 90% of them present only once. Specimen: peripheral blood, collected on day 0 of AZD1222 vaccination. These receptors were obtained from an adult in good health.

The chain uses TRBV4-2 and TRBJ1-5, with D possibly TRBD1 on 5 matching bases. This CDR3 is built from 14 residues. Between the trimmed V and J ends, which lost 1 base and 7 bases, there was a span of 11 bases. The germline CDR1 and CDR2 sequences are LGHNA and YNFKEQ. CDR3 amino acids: CASSQGRAGQPQHF. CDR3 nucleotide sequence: TGTGCCAGCAGCCAAGGCAGGGCTGGACAGCCCCAGCATTTT.

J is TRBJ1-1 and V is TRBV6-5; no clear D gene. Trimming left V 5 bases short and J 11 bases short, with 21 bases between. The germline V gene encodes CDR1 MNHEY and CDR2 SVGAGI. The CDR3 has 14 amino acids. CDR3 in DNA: TGTGCCAGCAGTCCGAGGTCTCTTGAAGTCAAGGCTTTCTTT. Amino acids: CASSPRSLEVKAFF.

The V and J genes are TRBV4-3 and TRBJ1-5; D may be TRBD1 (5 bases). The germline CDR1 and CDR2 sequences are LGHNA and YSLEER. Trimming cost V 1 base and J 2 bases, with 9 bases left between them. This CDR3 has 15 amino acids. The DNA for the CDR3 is TGCGCCAGCAGCCAAGCCAGGGCGGGCAATCAGCCCCAGCATTTT. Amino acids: CASSQARAGNQPQHF.

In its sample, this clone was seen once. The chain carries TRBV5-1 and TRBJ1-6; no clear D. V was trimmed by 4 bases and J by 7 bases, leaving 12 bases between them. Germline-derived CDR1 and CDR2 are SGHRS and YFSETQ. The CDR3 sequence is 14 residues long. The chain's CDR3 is CASSPGIANSPLHF. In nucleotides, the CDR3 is TGCGCCAGCAGCCCCGGGATAGCCAATTCACCCCTCCACTTT.

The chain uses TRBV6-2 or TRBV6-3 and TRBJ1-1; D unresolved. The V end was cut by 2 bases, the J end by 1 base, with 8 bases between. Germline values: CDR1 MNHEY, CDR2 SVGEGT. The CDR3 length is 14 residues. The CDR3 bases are TGTGCCAGCAGTTACACGGGCCCGAACACTGAAGCTTTCTTT. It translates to CASSYTGPNTEAFF.

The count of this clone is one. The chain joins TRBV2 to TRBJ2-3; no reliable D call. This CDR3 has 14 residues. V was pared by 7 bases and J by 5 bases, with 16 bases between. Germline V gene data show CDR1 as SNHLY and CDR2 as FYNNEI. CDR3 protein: CASIGQPHLDTQYF. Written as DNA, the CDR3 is TGTGCCAGCATTGGCCAGCCGCACCTAGATACGCAGTATTTT.

The CDR3 bases are TGTGCCAGCAGCCAGAGGACTAGCGGGAGTGAGACCCAGTACTTC. It codes for CASSQRTSGSETQYF. The V and J genes are TRBV11-2 and TRBJ2-5, with 13 bases that match TRBD2. The ends lost 5 bases at V and 5 bases at J; junction bases unmatched: 5. CDR3 length equals 15 residues. Per the germline V gene, CDR1 is SGHAT and CDR2 is FQNNGV.

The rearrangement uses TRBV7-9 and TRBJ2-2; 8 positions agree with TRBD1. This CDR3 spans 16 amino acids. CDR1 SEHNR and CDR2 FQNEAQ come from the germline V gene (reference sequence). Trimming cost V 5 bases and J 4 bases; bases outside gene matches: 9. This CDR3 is CASSPDRGWGTGELFF. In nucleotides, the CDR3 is TGTGCCAGCAGCCCTGACAGGGGTTGGGGCACCGGGGAGCTGTTTTTT.